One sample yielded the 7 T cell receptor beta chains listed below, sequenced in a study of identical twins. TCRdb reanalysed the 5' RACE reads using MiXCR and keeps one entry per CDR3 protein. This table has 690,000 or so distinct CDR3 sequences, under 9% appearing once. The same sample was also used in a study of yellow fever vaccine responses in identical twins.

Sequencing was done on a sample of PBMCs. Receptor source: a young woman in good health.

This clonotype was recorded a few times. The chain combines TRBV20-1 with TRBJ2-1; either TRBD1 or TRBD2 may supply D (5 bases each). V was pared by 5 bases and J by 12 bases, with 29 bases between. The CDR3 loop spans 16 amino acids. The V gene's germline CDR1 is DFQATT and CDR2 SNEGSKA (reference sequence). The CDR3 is CSASGPSVSYPVGQFF. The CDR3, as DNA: TGCAGTGCTTCGGGACCGAGTGTTTCTTACCCCGTGGGGCAGTTCTTC.

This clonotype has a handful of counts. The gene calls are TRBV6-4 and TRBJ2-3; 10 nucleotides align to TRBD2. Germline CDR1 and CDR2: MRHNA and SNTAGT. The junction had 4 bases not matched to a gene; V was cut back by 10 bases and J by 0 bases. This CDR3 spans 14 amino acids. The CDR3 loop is CATQREGSTDTQYF. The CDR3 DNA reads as TGTGCCACCCAGCGGGAGGGAAGCACAGATACGCAGTATTTT.

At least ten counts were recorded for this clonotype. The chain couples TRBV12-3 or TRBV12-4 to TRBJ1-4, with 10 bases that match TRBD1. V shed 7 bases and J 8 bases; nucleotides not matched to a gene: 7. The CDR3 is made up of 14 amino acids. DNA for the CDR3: TGTGCCAGCACCAGGACAGGGGGAGGAGAAAAACTGTTTTTT. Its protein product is CASTRTGGGEKLFF.

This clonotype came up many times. The DNA for the CDR3 is TGTGCCAGCAGTGGATCCCAGGGTGCGGAGACCCAGTACTTC. Protein product: CASSGSQGAETQYF. V gene TRBV5-6 combines with J gene TRBJ2-5; D perhaps matches TRBD1 (5 bases). V gave up 5 bases and J gave up 5 bases, with 16 bases separating them. The CDR3 runs 14 residues. Germline values: CDR1 SGHDT, CDR2 YYEEEE. Complete variable domain (other parts from reference TRBV5-6 and TRBJ2-5): DAGVTQSPTHLIKTRGQQVTLRCSPKSGHDTVSWYQQALGQGPQFIFQYYEEEERQRGNFPDRFSGHQFPNYSSELNVNALLLGDSALYLCASSGSQGAETQYFGPGTRLLVL.

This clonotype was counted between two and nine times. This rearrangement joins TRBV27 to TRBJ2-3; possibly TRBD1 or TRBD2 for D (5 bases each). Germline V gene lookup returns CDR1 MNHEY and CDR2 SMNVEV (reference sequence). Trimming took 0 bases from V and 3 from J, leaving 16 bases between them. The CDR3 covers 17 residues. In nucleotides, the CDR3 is TGTGCCAGCAGTTTATCCGGGACCGGTTTTTGGACAGATACGCAGTATTTT. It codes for CASSLSGTGFWTDTQYF.

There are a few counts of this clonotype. The DNA for the CDR3 is TGTGCCAGCAGTATCGGGACTTCCGAAGAGACCCAGTACTTC. This codes for CASSIGTSEETQYF. The chain is built from TRBV6-2 or TRBV6-3 and TRBJ2-5; perhaps TRBD2 as D (6 bases). CDR3 length equals 14 residues. Germline CDR1 and CDR2: MNHEY and SVGEGT. Trimming took off 5 bases at V and 3 bases at J, with 13 bases between the two ends.

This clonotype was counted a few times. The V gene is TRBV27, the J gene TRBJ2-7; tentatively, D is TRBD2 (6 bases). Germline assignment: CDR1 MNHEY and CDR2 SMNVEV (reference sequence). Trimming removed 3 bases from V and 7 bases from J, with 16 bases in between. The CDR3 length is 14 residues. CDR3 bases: TGTGCCAGCAGTTTCCGGGACTCCGGTCAAGAGCAGTACTTC. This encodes CASSFRDSGQEQYF.